This paragraph reports one T cell receptor (beta chain). Its antigen remains unknown. The sample belongs to a study of graft-versus-host responses after intestinal transplantation. Turning to the study itself: Each recipient received anti-thymocyte globulin induction, then tacrolimus and steroids for approximately 3 years. Study-level results: Patients with graft-donor T cell macrochimerism had high graft-versus-host to host-versus-graft clonal ratios in allografts. Some GvH clones appeared in ileal mucosa or blood before recipient bone marrow.

Using immunoSEQ multiplex PCR, the repertoire was profiled, and TCRdb retains in-frame clones only, with some absent. The data contain about 97,000 clones, more than 80% of them singletons. This CDR3 is 13 amino acids long. Trimming cost V 8 bases and J 6 bases, with 15 bases left between them. The germline CDR1 and CDR2 sequences are ENHRY and SYGVKD. The genes are TRBV10-3 and TRBJ2-3; D remains unclear. The starting material was PBMCs, obtained just under 460 days after intestinal transplant. This clonotype was sampled from a human patient who received an intestinal transplant, so some T cells may come from the graft donor. CDR3 residues: CAIVGGPGDTQYF. In DNA, the CDR3 is TGTGCCATCGTAGGTGGGCCCGGGGATACGCAGTATTTT.